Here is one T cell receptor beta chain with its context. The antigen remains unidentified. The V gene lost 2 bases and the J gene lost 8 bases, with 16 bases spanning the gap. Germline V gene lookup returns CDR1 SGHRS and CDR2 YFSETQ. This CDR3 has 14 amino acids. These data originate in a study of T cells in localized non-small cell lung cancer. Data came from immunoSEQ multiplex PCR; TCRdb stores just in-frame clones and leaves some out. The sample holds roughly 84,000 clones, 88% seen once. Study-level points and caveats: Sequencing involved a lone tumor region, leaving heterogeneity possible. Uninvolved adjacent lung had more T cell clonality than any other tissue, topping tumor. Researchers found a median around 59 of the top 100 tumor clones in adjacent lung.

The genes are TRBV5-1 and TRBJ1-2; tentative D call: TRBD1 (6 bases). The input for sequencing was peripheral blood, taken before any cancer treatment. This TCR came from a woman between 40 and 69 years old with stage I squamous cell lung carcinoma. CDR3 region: CASSFSGDDRGYTF. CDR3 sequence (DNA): TGCGCCAGCAGCTTTTCAGGGGATGATAGGGGCTACACCTTC.